This is a list of T cell receptor beta chains from one sample in a study of blood T cell repertoires in COVID-19. Sequencing used immunoSEQ multiplex PCR; TCRdb keeps in-frame clones, though not all of them. The table records some 370,000 clones, 75% to 90% of them present only once. The sample was PBMCs or T cells enriched from blood (not recorded which). The receptors here all came from a woman between 45 and 60 years old who had recovered from COVID-19. Each CDR3 is given with its conserved first and last residue. Fields, in order: V gene, clone size, D gene, J gene, CDR3 protein, CDR3 DNA. A D gene is named only where the DNA matches it firmly. For some rows the clone size is stated as once, few or many, or as a class when expanded; others skip it.

V gene: TRBV21-1; clone size: few; D gene: .; J gene: TRBJ2-1; CDR3 protein: CASSIPGQRFNNEQFF; CDR3 DNA: TGTGCCAGCAGCATCCCGGGACAGAGGTTCAACAATGAGCAGTTCTTC
V gene: TRBV19; clone size: once; D gene: .; J gene: TRBJ1-4; CDR3 protein: CASTINEKLFF; CDR3 DNA: TGTGCCAGTACCATCAATGAAAAACTGTTTTTT
V gene: TRBV9; clone size: .; D gene: TRBD1; J gene: TRBJ1-6; CDR3 protein: CASSGQGGNSPLHF; CDR3 DNA: TGTGCCAGCAGCGGACAGGGGGGGAATTCACCCCTCCACTTT
V gene: TRBV9; clone size: .; D gene: TRBD1; J gene: TRBJ2-7; CDR3 protein: CASSVGGTPGQGYEQYF; CDR3 DNA: TGTGCCAGCAGCGTAGGAGGAACGCCGGGACAGGGCTACGAGCAGTACTTC
V gene: TRBV5-4; clone size: few; D gene: .; J gene: TRBJ1-4; CDR3 protein: CASSLGVGEKLFF; CDR3 DNA: TGTGCCAGCAGCTTGGGCGTTGGTGAAAAACTGTTTTTT
V gene: TRBV3-1/TRBV3-2; clone size: .; D gene: TRBD1; J gene: TRBJ2-7; CDR3 protein: CASSQEFTTGGPEQYF; CDR3 DNA: TGTGCCAGCAGCCAAGAATTTACGACAGGGGGCCCCGAGCAGTACTTC
V gene: TRBV6-2/TRBV6-3; clone size: .; D gene: .; J gene: TRBJ1-5; CDR3 protein: CASSYPSNQPQHF; CDR3 DNA: TGTGCCAGCAGTTACCCAAGCAATCAGCCCCAGCATTTT
V gene: TRBV5-1; clone size: .; D gene: TRBD2; J gene: TRBJ2-3; CDR3 protein: CASSLGPRGGPDTQYF; CDR3 DNA: TGCGCCAGCAGCTTGGGCCCGCGGGGGGGCCCAGATACGCAGTATTTT
V gene: TRBV6-1; clone size: .; D gene: .; J gene: TRBJ1-1; CDR3 protein: CASSDWTFVAFF; CDR3 DNA: TGTGCCAGCAGTGATTGGACATTTGTGGCTTTCTTT
V gene: TRBV7-9; clone size: .; D gene: .; J gene: TRBJ1-6; CDR3 protein: CASSQMGKGDNSPLHF; CDR3 DNA: TGTGCCAGCAGCCAGATGGGGAAAGGGGATAATTCACCCCTCCACTTT
V gene: TRBV7-3; clone size: few; D gene: .; J gene: TRBJ1-2; CDR3 protein: CASSLERRANYGYTF; CDR3 DNA: TGTGCCAGCAGCTTGGAGCGGCGGGCTAACTATGGCTACACCTTC
V gene: TRBV5-5; clone size: .; D gene: .; J gene: TRBJ2-3; CDR3 protein: CASSLQFAVWDTQYF; CDR3 DNA: TGTGCCAGCAGCTTGCAATTTGCGGTCTGGGATACGCAGTATTTT
V gene: TRBV6-5; clone size: .; D gene: .; J gene: TRBJ1-5; CDR3 protein: CASSRGGGSNQPQHF; CDR3 DNA: TGTGCCAGCAGCCGCGGAGGTGGTAGCAATCAGCCCCAGCATTTT
V gene: TRBV29-1; clone size: .; D gene: TRBD2; J gene: TRBJ2-3; CDR3 protein: CSVVGSAGTSDTQYF; CDR3 DNA: TGCAGCGTTGTCGGCTCAGCGGGGACTTCAGATACGCAGTATTTT
V gene: TRBV5-1; clone size: .; D gene: .; J gene: TRBJ1-1; CDR3 protein: CASKEAVNTEAFF; CDR3 DNA: TGCGCCAGCAAGGAAGCGGTGAACACTGAAGCTTTCTTT
V gene: TRBV7-9; clone size: .; D gene: .; J gene: TRBJ2-2; CDR3 protein: CASSLEPVRVINTGELFF; CDR3 DNA: TGTGCCAGCAGCTTAGAACCTGTCAGGGTGATAAACACCGGGGAGCTGTTTTTT
V gene: TRBV19; clone size: .; D gene: .; J gene: TRBJ2-3; CDR3 protein: CASSIGAGPADTQYF; CDR3 DNA: TGTGCCAGTAGTATAGGAGCAGGGCCGGCAGATACGCAGTATTTT
V gene: TRBV19; clone size: .; D gene: TRBD1; J gene: TRBJ1-2; CDR3 protein: CASSFRDRGLGYTF; CDR3 DNA: TGTGCCAGTAGTTTCCGGGACAGGGGGCTCGGCTACACCTTC
V gene: TRBV27; clone size: .; D gene: TRBD1; J gene: TRBJ1-1; CDR3 protein: CASSLHRGLNTEAFF; CDR3 DNA: TGTGCCAGCAGTCTACACAGGGGGCTGAACACTGAAGCTTTCTTT
V gene: TRBV7-7; clone size: .; D gene: TRBD2; J gene: TRBJ2-2; CDR3 protein: CASSLVAGGTGELFF; CDR3 DNA: TGTGCTAGCAGCTTAGTAGCGGGGGGAACCGGGGAGCTGTTTTTT
V gene: TRBV5-5; clone size: .; D gene: .; J gene: TRBJ1-2; CDR3 protein: CASSLSAGQGLNYGYTF; CDR3 DNA: TGTGCCAGCAGCTTGTCTGCCGGGCAGGGGTTAAACTATGGCTACACCTTC
V gene: TRBV5-6; clone size: .; D gene: .; J gene: TRBJ2-2; CDR3 protein: CASSRVGGTGELFF; CDR3 DNA: TGTGCCAGCAGCCGCGTAGGAGGGACCGGGGAGCTGTTTTTT
V gene: TRBV5-1; clone size: .; D gene: TRBD1; J gene: TRBJ1-1; CDR3 protein: CASSQMGQGMTEAFF; CDR3 DNA: TGCGCCAGCAGCCAAATGGGACAGGGGATGACTGAAGCTTTCTTT
V gene: TRBV10-2; clone size: .; D gene: TRBD1; J gene: TRBJ1-5; CDR3 protein: CASSPGQRNQPQHF; CDR3 DNA: TGCGCCAGCAGCCCGGGACAGAGGAATCAGCCCCAGCATTTT
V gene: TRBV19; clone size: few; D gene: .; J gene: TRBJ1-1; CDR3 protein: CASSIPAGVNTEAFF; CDR3 DNA: TGTGCCAGTAGTATTCCCGCAGGGGTGAACACTGAAGCTTTCTTT
V gene: TRBV5-4; clone size: .; D gene: TRBD1; J gene: TRBJ1-1; CDR3 protein: CASSLEEGAGTEAFF; CDR3 DNA: TGTGCCAGCAGCTTGGAGGAGGGGGCGGGCACTGAAGCTTTCTTT
V gene: TRBV30; clone size: once; D gene: .; J gene: TRBJ1-1; CDR3 protein: CAWSVRTLGGNTEAFF; CDR3 DNA: TGTGCCTGGAGTGTCCGGACCCTAGGAGGGAACACTGAAGCTTTCTTT
V gene: TRBV27; clone size: .; D gene: .; J gene: TRBJ1-5; CDR3 protein: CASSFGRGSNQPQHF; CDR3 DNA: TGTGCCAGCAGTTTCGGCAGAGGTAGCAATCAGCCCCAGCATTTT
V gene: TRBV27; clone size: once; D gene: .; J gene: TRBJ2-2; CDR3 protein: CASSLRSTGETGELFF; CDR3 DNA: TGTGCCAGCAGTTTAAGGTCGACAGGAGAGACCGGGGAGCTGTTTTTT
V gene: TRBV5-1; clone size: .; D gene: TRBD1; J gene: TRBJ1-3; CDR3 protein: CASSLGTGAGNTIYF; CDR3 DNA: TGCGCCAGCAGCTTGGGTACAGGGGCTGGAAACACCATATATTTT
V gene: TRBV10-3; clone size: once; D gene: .; J gene: TRBJ2-3; CDR3 protein: CAIMGAGGTDTQYF; CDR3 DNA: TGTGCCATCATGGGGGCGGGTGGTACAGATACGCAGTATTTT
V gene: TRBV29-1; clone size: .; D gene: .; J gene: TRBJ2-6; CDR3 protein: CSAGPSQISGANVLTF; CDR3 DNA: TGCAGCGCGGGGCCAAGCCAAATCTCTGGGGCCAACGTCCTGACTTTC
V gene: TRBV10-3; clone size: .; D gene: .; J gene: TRBJ2-6; CDR3 protein: CAISESGGAGANVLTF; CDR3 DNA: TGTGCCATCAGTGAGTCGGGGGGAGCCGGGGCCAACGTCCTGACTTTC
V gene: TRBV4-3; clone size: .; D gene: .; J gene: TRBJ2-3; CDR3 protein: CASSPTTGDSTDTQYF; CDR3 DNA: TGCGCCAGCAGCCCTACTACGGGGGACAGCACAGATACGCAGTATTTT
V gene: TRBV7-9; clone size: .; D gene: TRBD1; J gene: TRBJ1-2; CDR3 protein: CASSHPGQGPGYTF; CDR3 DNA: TGTGCCAGCAGCCACCCGGGACAGGGTCCCGGCTACACCTTC
V gene: TRBV10-1; clone size: .; D gene: .; J gene: TRBJ1-1; CDR3 protein: CASTNSPGERMNTEAFF; CDR3 DNA: TGCGCCAGCACAAACTCCCCGGGGGAGCGCATGAACACTGAAGCTTTCTTT
V gene: TRBV7-2; clone size: .; D gene: .; J gene: TRBJ2-2; CDR3 protein: CASSLGQGLAGELFF; CDR3 DNA: TGTGCCAGCAGCTTGGGGCAGGGGTTGGCCGGGGAGCTGTTTTTT
V gene: TRBV11-1; clone size: .; D gene: TRBD1; J gene: TRBJ2-1; CDR3 protein: CASSVPGQLYNEQFF; CDR3 DNA: TGTGCCAGCAGCGTACCGGGACAGCTCTACAATGAGCAGTTCTTC
V gene: TRBV6-6; clone size: .; D gene: TRBD1; J gene: TRBJ1-5; CDR3 protein: CASRPHDRDITPQHF; CDR3 DNA: TGTGCCAGCAGACCCCATGACAGGGACATTACGCCCCAGCATTTT
V gene: TRBV19; clone size: .; D gene: .; J gene: TRBJ1-2; CDR3 protein: CASSINKADYGYTF; CDR3 DNA: TGTGCCAGTAGTATAAACAAGGCGGACTATGGCTACACCTTC
V gene: TRBV12-3/TRBV12-4; clone size: .; D gene: .; J gene: TRBJ2-2; CDR3 protein: CASSFLTGELFF; CDR3 DNA: TGTGCCAGCAGTTTTCTCACCGGGGAGCTGTTTTTT
V gene: TRBV3-1/TRBV3-2; clone size: once; D gene: TRBD1; J gene: TRBJ1-1; CDR3 protein: CASSSIRGAHEQGAAFF; CDR3 DNA: TGTGCCAGCAGCTCAATAAGGGGGGCCCATGAACAGGGGGCGGCTTTCTTT
V gene: TRBV5-4; clone size: few; D gene: .; J gene: TRBJ1-1; CDR3 protein: CASSLKGGSEAFF; CDR3 DNA: TGTGCCAGCAGTCTTAAGGGCGGGAGTGAAGCTTTCTTT
V gene: TRBV9; clone size: .; D gene: TRBD1; J gene: TRBJ2-1; CDR3 protein: CASSVGPRDRGHNEQFF; CDR3 DNA: TGTGCCAGCAGCGTAGGTCCCAGGGACAGGGGCCACAATGAGCAGTTCTTC
V gene: TRBV3-1/TRBV3-2; clone size: .; D gene: TRBD2; J gene: TRBJ2-7; CDR3 protein: CASSQQPLGGGAYEQYF; CDR3 DNA: TGTGCCAGCAGCCAACAACCCCTGGGCGGGGGGGCCTACGAGCAGTACTTC
V gene: TRBV5-1; clone size: .; D gene: TRBD2; J gene: TRBJ2-7; CDR3 protein: CASSLEGLAGPYEQYF; CDR3 DNA: TGCGCCAGCAGCTTGGAAGGCCTAGCGGGGCCCTACGAGCAGTACTTC
V gene: TRBV14; clone size: .; D gene: TRBD2; J gene: TRBJ2-7; CDR3 protein: CASSPYKREIKYEQYF; CDR3 DNA: TGTGCCAGCAGCCCCTACAAGCGGGAGATTAAATACGAGCAGTACTTC
V gene: TRBV18; clone size: .; D gene: .; J gene: TRBJ1-5; CDR3 protein: CASSRGQGNQPQHF; CDR3 DNA: TGTGCCAGCTCACGGGGGCAGGGGAATCAGCCCCAGCATTTT
V gene: TRBV28; clone size: once; D gene: TRBD1; J gene: TRBJ1-1; CDR3 protein: CASSYATGAGDTEAFF; CDR3 DNA: TGTGCCAGCAGTTATGCGACAGGGGCCGGTGACACTGAAGCTTTCTTT
V gene: TRBV4-3; clone size: few; D gene: TRBD1; J gene: TRBJ1-4; CDR3 protein: CASSQDRGPEKLFF; CDR3 DNA: TGCGCCAGCAGCCAGGACAGGGGGCCTGAAAAACTGTTTTTT
V gene: TRBV4-3; clone size: .; D gene: .; J gene: TRBJ1-2; CDR3 protein: CASSQTGTANYGYTF; CDR3 DNA: TGCGCCAGCAGCCAAACAGGCACAGCTAACTATGGCTACACCTTC
V gene: TRBV5-6; clone size: .; D gene: .; J gene: TRBJ1-2; CDR3 protein: CASRLSGIYGYTF; CDR3 DNA: TGTGCCAGCAGACTCTCCGGGATCTATGGCTACACCTTC
V gene: TRBV10-2; clone size: .; D gene: .; J gene: TRBJ2-2; CDR3 protein: CASRIPTGELFF; CDR3 DNA: TGCGCCAGCAGAATACCGACAGGGGAGCTGTTTTTT
V gene: TRBV7-9; clone size: .; D gene: TRBD1; J gene: TRBJ2-7; CDR3 protein: CASSSRDRDNYEQYF; CDR3 DNA: TGTGCCAGCAGCAGCCGGGACAGGGATAACTACGAGCAGTACTTC
V gene: TRBV3-1/TRBV3-2; clone size: .; D gene: TRBD1; J gene: TRBJ2-7; CDR3 protein: CASSLGQARLEQYF; CDR3 DNA: TGTGCCAGCAGCCTCGGACAGGCCCGACTCGAGCAGTACTTC